This TCR beta chain derives from a study of Ad26.COV2.S vaccination and SARS-CoV-2 variants. The CDR3 sequence is 11 residues long. The V end lost 10 bases, the J end lost 0 bases, and 6 bases lay between the germline ends. Germline lookup yields CDR1 WSHSY and CDR2 SAAADI. Treatment here: 19 received Ad26.COV2.S at low or high dose, single or two shots; about five received placebo; per-sample allocation not given. Sampling occurred on day 63 after the first vaccine or placebo injection. Notes on the study in general: Participants given vaccine showed non-spike TCR breadth similar to that of placebo recipients.

Concerning this clone itself: Its specificity is not known.

Here immunoSEQ multiplex PCR was the method, and the copy in TCRdb shows in-frame clones only, minus some. The repertoire holds roughly 510,000 clones, with 87% as singletons. This clonotype was obtained from a person aged 18-65 years who received the Ad26.COV2.S COVID-19 vaccine or a placebo. The V call is TRBV10-2, the J call TRBJ1-1; D remains ambiguous. The sample consisted of peripheral blood, taken in a trial of Ad26.COV2.S vaccine versus placebo. CDR3: CATTMNTEAFF. The CDR3 DNA reads TGCGCCACCACCATGAACACTGAAGCTTTCTTT.